A single T cell receptor (beta chain) is shown here with its context. Antigen: not known. The data derive from a study of cytomegalovirus exposure and HLA in healthy donors. Primers included in the PCR were 60 Vbeta and 13 Jbeta primers. This table comes from immunoSEQ multiplex PCR, and its TCRdb copy is limited to in-frame clones, with some not included. The data hold about 170,000 clones, with over 70% observed a single time. There are 17 residues in the CDR3. With 4 bases removed from V and 1 base from J, the gap between germline ends came to 20 bases. In germline, CDR1 is LGHNA, CDR2 YSLEER. Overall study results and limits: TCR beta V- and J-gene trimming, according to a later analysis, was linked to a missense DCLRE1C variant.

The sequencing sample was made of PBMCs. The receptor was isolated from a woman aged 50 to 60 in good health and CMV-seropositive. This chain links TRBV4-3 with TRBJ2-7; D is perhaps TRBD2 (7 bases). CDR3 nucleotides: TGCGCCAGCAGCCCTATGGGGGCCGGAGCGGGGTCCTACGAGCAGTACTTC. Translating it yields CASSPMGAGAGSYEQYF.